Detailed here is one TCR beta chain. Its matching antigen is unknown. The data originate from a study of cytomegalovirus exposure and HLA in healthy donors. The V gene's germline CDR1 is SGDLS and CDR2 YYNGEE. CDR3 size: 14 residues. V was shortened by 0 bases and J by 5 bases, with 9 bases between the two germline ends. General study points: A later analysis linked 15,000 to 20,000 TCR beta sequences to HLA alleles at 0.05 false discovery rate. Researchers counted 150 to 200 TCR beta chains as cytomegalovirus-associated. Upon later analysis, HLA-associated TCR beta chains proved more clonally expanded than other, equally common chains. Earlier analysis found most TCR beta V segments productive about 90% or about 30% of the time.

Vbeta (60) and Jbeta (13) primers were used in the PCR. TCRdb's copy holds only in-frame clones and misses some; the assay was immunoSEQ multiplex PCR. The table lists about 130,000 clones, about 80% of them singletons. The chain recombines TRBV9 with TRBJ2-1; no firm D call. The clonotype comes from a man aged 35 to 55 in good health and CMV-seronegative. Sequenced: PBMCs. The CDR3 DNA reads as TGTGCCAGCAGCGTAGCTTTCAGTCACAATGAGCAGTTCTTC. This gives the protein CASSVAFSHNEQFF.